The T cell receptor (beta chain) under discussion was sequenced for a study of shared clonotypes between healthy human individuals. Study-level results: An expected dependence of interdonor clonotype sharing on sequencing depth was noted. Against clonotypes common to all four donors, non-shared ones had lower generation probabilities.

As regards this clone: Its cognate antigen is unknown.

The CDR3 runs 11 residues. From germline, CDR1 is GTSNPN and CDR2 SVGIG (reference sequence). Trimming removed 4 bases from V and 6 bases from J, with 7 bases in between. The repertoire was sequenced with immunoSEQ multiplex PCR; TCRdb's copy has only in-frame clones and lacks some. The sample contains more than 2 million clones, 85% to 95% of which appear only once. J is TRBJ2-4 and V is TRBV30; D ambiguous. This sequence was found in a man aged 18-30 years in good health. The sequenced sample was naive CD4+ T cells sorted from blood. Subset denoted: CD45RA+ positively selected. CDR3 protein: CAWTRANIQYF. CDR3 in DNA: TGTGCCTGGACGCGAGCAAACATTCAGTACTTC.